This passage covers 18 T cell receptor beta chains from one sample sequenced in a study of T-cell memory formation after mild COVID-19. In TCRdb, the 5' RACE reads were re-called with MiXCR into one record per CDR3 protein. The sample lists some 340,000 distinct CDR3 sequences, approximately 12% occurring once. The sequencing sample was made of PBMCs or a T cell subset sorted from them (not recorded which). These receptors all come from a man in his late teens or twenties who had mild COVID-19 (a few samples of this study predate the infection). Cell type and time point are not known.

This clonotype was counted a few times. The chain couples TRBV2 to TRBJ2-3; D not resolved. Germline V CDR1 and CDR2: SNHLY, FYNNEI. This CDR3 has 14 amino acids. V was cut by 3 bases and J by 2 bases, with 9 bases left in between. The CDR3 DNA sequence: TGTGCCAGCAGTGATGGCAGAGACACAGATACGCAGTATTTT. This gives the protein CASSDGRDTDTQYF.

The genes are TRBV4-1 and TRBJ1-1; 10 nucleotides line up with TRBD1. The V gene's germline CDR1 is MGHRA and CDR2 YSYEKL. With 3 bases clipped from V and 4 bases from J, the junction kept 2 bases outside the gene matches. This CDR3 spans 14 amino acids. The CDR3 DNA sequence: TGCGCCAGCAGCCAGTGGACAGGGGGCACTGAAGCTTTCTTT. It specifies CASSQWTGGTEAFF.

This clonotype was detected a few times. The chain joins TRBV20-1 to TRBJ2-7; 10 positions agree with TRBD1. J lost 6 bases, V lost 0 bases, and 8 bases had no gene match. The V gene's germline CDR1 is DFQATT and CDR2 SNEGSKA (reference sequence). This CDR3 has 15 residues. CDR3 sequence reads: CSARDPRDRGGEQYF. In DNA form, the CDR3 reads TGCAGTGCTAGAGACCCTCGGGACAGGGGAGGCGAGCAGTACTTC.

CDR3 bases: TGTGCCAGCAGCCCCTACCCGACAGGGGCGAACACTGAAGCTTTCTTT. Amino acid sequence: CASSPYPTGANTEAFF. The chain has TRBV14 and TRBJ1-1, with 8 nucleotides matching TRBD1. With V trimmed by 4 bases and J by 1 base, 8 bases remained unmatched. The CDR3 totals 16 residues. Germline V CDR1 and CDR2: SGHDN, FVKESK. The whole variable domain, remainder taken from reference TRBV14 and TRBJ1-1, is EAGVTQFPSHSVIEKGQTVTLRCDPISGHDNLYWYRRVMGKEIKFLLHFVKESKQDESGMPNNRFLAERTGGTYSTLKVQPAELEDSGVYFCASSPYPTGANTEAFFGQGTRLTVV.

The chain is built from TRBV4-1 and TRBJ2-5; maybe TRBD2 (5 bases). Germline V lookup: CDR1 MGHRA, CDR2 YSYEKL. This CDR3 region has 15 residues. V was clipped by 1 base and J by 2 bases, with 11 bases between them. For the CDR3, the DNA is TGCGCCAGCAGCCAAGGAATCCGGGGTCAAGAGACCCAGTACTTC. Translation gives CASSQGIRGQETQYF.

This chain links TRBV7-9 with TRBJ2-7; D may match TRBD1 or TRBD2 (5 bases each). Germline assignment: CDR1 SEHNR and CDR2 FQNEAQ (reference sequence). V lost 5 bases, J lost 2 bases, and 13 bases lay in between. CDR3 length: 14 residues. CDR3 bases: TGTGCCAGCAGCCTGGACGGGGCCCCCTACGAGCAGTACGTC. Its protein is CASSLDGAPYEQYV.

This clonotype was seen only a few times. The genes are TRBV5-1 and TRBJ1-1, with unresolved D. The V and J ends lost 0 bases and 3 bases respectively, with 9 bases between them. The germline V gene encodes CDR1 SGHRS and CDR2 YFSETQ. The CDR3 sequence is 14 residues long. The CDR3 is CASSLGSTYTEAFF. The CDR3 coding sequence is TGCGCCAGCAGCTTGGGAAGCACTTACACTGAAGCTTTCTTT. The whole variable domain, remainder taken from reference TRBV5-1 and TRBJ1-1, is KAGVTQTPRYLIKTRGQQVTLSCSPISGHRSVSWYQQTPGQGLQFLFEYFSETQRNKGNFPGRFSGRQFSNSRSEMNVSTLELGDSALYLCASSLGSTYTEAFFGQGTRLTVV.

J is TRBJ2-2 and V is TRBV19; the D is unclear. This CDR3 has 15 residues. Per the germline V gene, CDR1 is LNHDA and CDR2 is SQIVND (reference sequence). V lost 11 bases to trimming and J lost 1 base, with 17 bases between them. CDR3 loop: CALGSGTGNTGELFF. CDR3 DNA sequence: TGTGCCCTGGGGTCCGGAACGGGGAACACCGGGGAGCTGTTTTTT.

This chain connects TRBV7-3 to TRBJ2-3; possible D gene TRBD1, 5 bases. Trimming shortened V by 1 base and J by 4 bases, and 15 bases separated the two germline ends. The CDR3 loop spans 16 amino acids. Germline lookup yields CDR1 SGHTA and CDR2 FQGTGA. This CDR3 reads CASSLRGARFADTQYF. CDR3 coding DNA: TGTGCCAGCAGCTTAAGGGGCGCTAGGTTTGCAGATACGCAGTATTTT. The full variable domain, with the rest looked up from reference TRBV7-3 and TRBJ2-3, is GAGVSQTPSNKVTEKGKYVELRCDPISGHTALYWYRQSLGQGPEFLIYFQGTGAADDSGLPNDRFFAVRPEGSVSTLKIQRTERGDSAVYLCASSLRGARFADTQYFGPGTRLTVL.

CDR3 sequence: CASSYISGGDQPQHF. In DNA, the CDR3 is TGTGCCAGCAGTTACATAAGCGGCGGCGATCAGCCCCAGCATTTT. The rearrangement uses TRBV6-6 and TRBJ1-5; D ambiguous. The V gene lost 2 bases and the J gene lost 5 bases, with 13 bases spanning the gap. The CDR3 loop spans 15 amino acids. Germline CDR1 and CDR2: MNHNY and SVGAGI (reference sequence).

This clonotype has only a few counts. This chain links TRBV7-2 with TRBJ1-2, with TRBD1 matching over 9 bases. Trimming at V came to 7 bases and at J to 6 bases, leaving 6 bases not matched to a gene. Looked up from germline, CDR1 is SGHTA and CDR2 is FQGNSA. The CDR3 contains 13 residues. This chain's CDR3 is CASTRQGGDGYTF. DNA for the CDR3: TGTGCCAGCACCCGACAGGGGGGGGATGGCTACACCTTC.

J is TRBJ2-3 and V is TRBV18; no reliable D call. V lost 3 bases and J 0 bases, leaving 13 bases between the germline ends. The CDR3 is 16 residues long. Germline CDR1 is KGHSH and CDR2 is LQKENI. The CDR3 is CASSPRGALSTDTQYF. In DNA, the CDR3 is TGTGCCAGCTCACCTAGAGGCGCCCTGAGCACAGATACGCAGTATTTT.

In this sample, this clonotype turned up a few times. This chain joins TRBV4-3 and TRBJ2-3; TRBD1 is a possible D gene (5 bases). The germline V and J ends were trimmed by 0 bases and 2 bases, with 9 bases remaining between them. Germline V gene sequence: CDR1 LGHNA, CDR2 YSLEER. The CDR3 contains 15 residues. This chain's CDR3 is CASSQEDSTTDTQYF. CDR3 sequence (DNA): TGCGCCAGCAGCCAAGAAGACAGTACCACAGATACGCAGTATTTT.

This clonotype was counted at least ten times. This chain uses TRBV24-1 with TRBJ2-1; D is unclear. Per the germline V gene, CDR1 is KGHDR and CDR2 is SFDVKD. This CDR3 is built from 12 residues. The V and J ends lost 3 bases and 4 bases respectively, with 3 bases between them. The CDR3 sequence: CATSDEYNEQFF. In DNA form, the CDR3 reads TGTGCCACCAGTGATGAGTACAATGAGCAGTTCTTC.

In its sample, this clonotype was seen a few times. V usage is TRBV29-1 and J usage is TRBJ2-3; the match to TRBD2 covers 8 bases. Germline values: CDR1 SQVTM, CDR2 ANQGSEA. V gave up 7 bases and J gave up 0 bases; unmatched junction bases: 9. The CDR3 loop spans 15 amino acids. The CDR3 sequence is CSGRRTSPSTDTQYF. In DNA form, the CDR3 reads TGCAGCGGAAGGAGGACTAGCCCTAGCACAGATACGCAGTATTTT.

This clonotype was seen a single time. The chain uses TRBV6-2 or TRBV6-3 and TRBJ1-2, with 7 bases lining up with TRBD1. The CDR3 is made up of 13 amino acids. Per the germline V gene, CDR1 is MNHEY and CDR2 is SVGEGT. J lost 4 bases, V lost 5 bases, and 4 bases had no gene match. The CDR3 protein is CASSDTGAYGYTF. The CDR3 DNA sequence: TGTGCCAGCAGTGATACAGGGGCCTATGGCTACACCTTC.

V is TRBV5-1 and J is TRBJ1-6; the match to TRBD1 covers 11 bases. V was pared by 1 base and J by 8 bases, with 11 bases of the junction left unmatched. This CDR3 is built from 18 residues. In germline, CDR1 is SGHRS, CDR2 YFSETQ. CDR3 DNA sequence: TGCGCCAGCAGCTTGTCCCGGACAGGGGGCCGTGGGGATTCACCCCTCCACTTT. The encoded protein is CASSLSRTGGRGDSPLHF.

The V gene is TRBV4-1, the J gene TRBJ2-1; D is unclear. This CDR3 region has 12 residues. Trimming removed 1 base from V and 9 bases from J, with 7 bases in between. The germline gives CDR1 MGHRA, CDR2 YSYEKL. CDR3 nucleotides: TGCGCCAGCAGCCAAGCCGACGCTGAGCAGTTCTTC. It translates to CASSQADAEQFF.